These 18 T cell receptor beta chains share one sample of origin, sequenced in a study of monozygotic twins with inflammatory bowel disease. TCRdb re-analyzed the 5' RACE reads; it lists each CDR3 protein once, without DNA. The sample yields roughly 100,000 distinct CDR3 sequences, of which the top ten take up about 2%. Sample: blood. The receptors stem from a human donor with ulcerative colitis or Crohn's disease, or a healthy co-twin of an affected twin (not recorded which).

The rearrangement uses TRBV12-3 or TRBV12-4 and TRBJ2-1; TCRdb picks TRBD1, but there is no DNA to check that call. CDR3 length equals 13 residues. CDR3 region: CASRAGTSNEQFF.

The V and J genes are TRBV7-9 and TRBJ2-1; checking the TCRdb D call of TRBD2 is not possible without DNA. The germline CDR1 and CDR2 sequences are SEHNR and FQNEAQ (reference sequence). The CDR3 loop spans 17 amino acids. The CDR3 here is CASSLVHRLAGGDEQFF. Based on the CDR3 plus reference TRBV7-9 and TRBJ2-1, the full variable domain is DTGVSQNPRHKITKRGQNVTFRCDPISEHNRLYWYRQTLGQGPEFLTYFQNEAQLEKSRLLSDRFSAERPKGSFSTLEIQRTEQGDSAMYLCASSLVHRLAGGDEQFFGPGTRLTVL.

J is TRBJ2-1 and V is TRBV10-3; TCRdb's D call, TRBD1, is unchecked because there is no DNA. The CDR3 is made up of 14 amino acids. Germline CDR1 is ENHRY and CDR2 is SYGVKD. CDR3 protein: CAISESTSQGEQFF.

The chain couples TRBV24-1 to TRBJ2-1; TCRdb's D call, TRBD1, is unchecked because there is no DNA. CDR3 length: 16 amino acids. CDR1 and CDR2 from the germline V gene are KGHDR and SFDVKD. CDR3 sequence reads: CATSELTGGSYNEQFF.

The V gene is TRBV20-1, the J gene TRBJ2-3; the TRBD2 assignment by TCRdb is unverifiable without DNA. The germline gives CDR1 DFQATT, CDR2 SNEGSKA (reference sequence). The CDR3 sequence is 17 residues long. The CDR3 loop reads CSAKGLAGGPGRDTQYF.

The chain is built from TRBV18 and TRBJ2-7. This CDR3 contains 12 residues. Germline V gives CDR1 KGHSH, CDR2 LQKENI. The CDR3 is CASSPSSYEQYF. Together with reference TRBV18 and TRBJ2-7, the CDR3 gives the full variable domain: NAGVMQNPRHLVRRRGQEARLRCSPMKGHSHVYWYRQLPEEGLKFMVYLQKENIIDESGMPKERFSAEFPKEGPSILRIQQVVRGDSAAYFCASSPSSYEQYFGPGTRLTVT.

The rearrangement joins TRBV19 to TRBJ1-2; TCRdb's assignment of TRBD1 cannot be checked, as there is no DNA. CDR3 size: 13 residues. Looked up from germline, CDR1 is LNHDA and CDR2 is SQIVND (reference sequence). The CDR3 loop reads CASTQPNGGGYTF. The whole variable domain, filled in from reference TRBV19 and TRBJ1-2, reads DGGITQSPKYLFRKEGQNVTLSCEQNLNHDAMYWYRQDPGQGLRLIYYSQIVNDFQKGDIAEGYSVSREKKESFPLTVTSAQKNPTAFYLCASTQPNGGGYTFGSGTRLTVV.

This chain links TRBV11-2 with TRBJ1-2. The CDR3 consists of 16 residues. In germline, CDR1 is SGHAT, CDR2 FQNNGV. CDR3 region: CASSQGMNYGSWGYTF.

V is TRBV29-1 and J is TRBJ2-1; with no DNA, the TCRdb D assignment of TRBD1 cannot be verified. Germline-derived CDR1 and CDR2 are SQVTM and ANQGSEA. The CDR3 runs to 15 residues. CDR3 amino acids: CSVRGALSSYNEQFF.

The rearrangement joins TRBV11-2 to TRBJ2-7. CDR3 length: 14 residues. Germline V gene sequence: CDR1 SGHAT, CDR2 FQNNGV. The CDR3 here is CASSLEPDWFEQYF.

The J gene is TRBJ2-5, the V gene TRBV2; TCRdb outputs TRBD2, but without DNA this stays unchecked. This CDR3 has 13 amino acids. Germline CDR1 and CDR2: SNHLY and FYNNEI. CDR3 residues: CASRRLFQETQYF.

V and J are TRBV20-1 and TRBJ2-1; TCRdb gives TRBD1 as the D gene, but with no DNA this cannot be confirmed. Germline CDR1 is DFQATT and CDR2 is SNEGSKA (reference sequence). This CDR3 has 16 residues. CDR3 region: CSAREFRGGEYNEQFF.

V usage is TRBV7-2 and J usage is TRBJ2-7. CDR1 is SGHTA and CDR2 is FQGNSA in the germline V gene. The CDR3 spans 14 residues. CDR3 residues: CASSFFIGTYEQYF.

V gene TRBV5-1 combines with J gene TRBJ2-7. This CDR3 has 15 amino acids. Germline-derived CDR1 and CDR2 are SGHRS and YFSETQ. The chain's CDR3 is CASSLAGPPIGEQYF.

The chain uses TRBV20-1 and TRBJ1-5; the D gene TCRdb calls, TRBD1, cannot be checked with no DNA. Germline CDR1 reads DFQATT; CDR2 reads SNEGSKA (reference sequence). This CDR3 comprises 14 residues. CDR3 in amino acids: CSARDRTVNQPQHF.

The chain couples TRBV12-3 or TRBV12-4 to TRBJ2-7; there is no DNA to check the TCRdb D call of TRBD2. This CDR3 comprises 15 residues. Here the CDR3 reads CASSFGRGDQYEQYF.

The J gene is TRBJ2-7, the V gene TRBV2; without DNA, the TCRdb call of TRBD2 cannot be checked. This CDR3 spans 14 amino acids. Germline V gives CDR1 SNHLY, CDR2 FYNNEI. This CDR3 is CASSALPGPYEQYF.

The rearrangement joins TRBV4-3 to TRBJ2-3; TCRdb's D call, TRBD1, is unchecked because there is no DNA. The germline CDR1 and CDR2 sequences are LGHNA and YSLEER. The CDR3 spans 15 residues. The CDR3 loop is CASSHRGSGTDTQYF.